One sample yielded the 10 T cell receptor beta chains listed below, sequenced in a study of T cell responses to AZD1222 COVID-19 vaccine. The protocol was immunoSEQ multiplex PCR, while the TCRdb copy is restricted to in-frame clones and leaves out a portion. This repertoire shows about 120,000 clones, roughly nine tenths found once; its top ten account for around 1.8%. This sample comprised peripheral blood, obtained on day 0 of AZD1222 vaccination. The receptors derive from an adult in good health.

The genes are TRBV6-1 and TRBJ1-1; 8 bases fit TRBD1. V trimming: 2 bases; J trimming: 4 bases; junction bases outside the gene matches: 12. CDR3 size: 17 residues. CDR1 is MNHNS and CDR2 is SASEGT in the germline V gene. CDR3 residues: CASSEILAGGAGTEAFF. The CDR3 nucleotides read TGTGCCAGCAGTGAAATATTGGCAGGGGGCGCGGGCACTGAAGCTTTCTTT.

This clone was recorded only once. The V call is TRBV2, the J call TRBJ1-5; a weak D match, TRBD1 (5 bases). Germline V CDR1 and CDR2: SNHLY, FYNNEI. The ends were cut back, 7 bases at V and 3 bases at J, with 13 bases in the middle. This CDR3 comprises 14 residues. The CDR3 DNA sequence: TGTGCCAGCACCCGCGACAGCGACAATCAGCCCCAGCATTTT. Translation gives CASTRDSDNQPQHF.

The rearrangement links TRBV18 to TRBJ1-6, with TRBD1 as a possible D gene (5 bases). V shed 0 bases and J shed 6 bases, with 9 bases lying between them. Germline V gene sequence: CDR1 KGHSH, CDR2 LQKENI. This CDR3 has 15 amino acids. The chain's CDR3 is CASSPPGGGNSPLHF. The DNA for the CDR3 is TGTGCCAGCTCACCACCGGGGGGTGGTAATTCACCCCTCCACTTT.

The chain couples TRBV7-9 to TRBJ1-5; no clear D. CDR3 length: 12 residues. The germline V gene has CDR1 SEHNR and CDR2 FQNEAQ (reference sequence). The V end lost 5 bases, the J end lost 4 bases, and 6 bases lay between the germline ends. The CDR3 reads CASSRINQPQHF. CDR3 sequence (DNA): TGTGCCAGCAGCCGAATAAATCAGCCCCAGCATTTT.

The gene calls are TRBV5-1 and TRBJ2-6; D unresolved. The germline CDR1 and CDR2 sequences are SGHRS and YFSETQ. The CDR3 spans 15 residues. Trimming removed 0 bases at V and 0 bases at J, with 4 bases between. In DNA, the CDR3 is TGCGCCAGCAGCTTGGCGTCCTCTGGGGCCAACGTCCTGACTTTC. Protein product: CASSLASSGANVLTF.

The V and J genes are TRBV24-1 and TRBJ2-1, with TRBD2 matching 8 bases. The CDR3 is 15 residues long. J gave up 6 bases and V 1 base, and 4 bases lay outside the gene matches. Germline V gene lookup returns CDR1 KGHDR and CDR2 SFDVKD. The CDR3 loop reads CATSDFDGRANEQFF. CDR3 coding DNA: TGTGCCACCAGTGATTTCGACGGGAGGGCCAATGAGCAGTTCTTC.

The chain has TRBV19 and TRBJ2-5; 10 nucleotides line up with TRBD1. After removal of 3 bases from V and 5 bases from J, the junction contained 3 bases not matched to a gene. This CDR3 spans 14 amino acids. Looked up from germline, CDR1 is LNHDA and CDR2 is SQIVND (reference sequence). CDR3 in amino acids: CASSIDRGRETQYF. CDR3 nucleotide sequence: TGTGCCAGTAGTATCGACAGGGGGCGTGAGACCCAGTACTTC.

The chain combines TRBV19 with TRBJ1-4; D might be TRBD1 (5 bases). CDR1 and CDR2 (germline): LNHDA, SQIVND (reference sequence). The CDR3 runs 16 residues. The ends were cut back, 5 bases at V and 7 bases at J, with 20 bases in the middle. DNA for the CDR3: TGTGCCAGTAGTTTCCGCGCAGGGAGTCAGGGTGAAAAACTGTTTTTT. This sequence encodes CASSFRAGSQGEKLFF.

The rearrangement uses TRBV5-1 and TRBJ1-1; perhaps TRBD1 as D (5 bases). Trimming shortened V by 2 bases and J by 0 bases, and 11 bases separated the two germline ends. This CDR3 is built from 15 residues. Germline V gene lookup returns CDR1 SGHRS and CDR2 YFSETQ. The CDR3 nucleotides read TGCGCCAGCAGCTTTTTTGCAGGGATGAACACTGAAGCTTTCTTT. Translation: CASSFFAGMNTEAFF.

This chain uses TRBV24-1 with TRBJ1-2; D is ambiguous. The CDR3 length is 15 residues. Germline V gives CDR1 KGHDR, CDR2 SFDVKD. V dropped 5 bases and J dropped 4 bases, with 16 bases sitting between them. The chain's CDR3 is CATSALLGTRYGYTF. CDR3 bases: TGTGCCACCAGTGCTTTACTTGGAACCCGCTATGGCTACACCTTC.